The present TCR beta chain was sequenced within a study of shared clonotypes between healthy human individuals. About the study: Each donor contributed plates that comprised three CD4 naive, three CD4 memory, two CD8 naive and one CD8 memory.

V shed 5 bases and J shed 6 bases, with 20 bases lying between them. The CDR3 has 16 amino acids. Germline assignment: CDR1 MDHEN and CDR2 SYDVKM. The data were produced by immunoSEQ multiplex PCR, yet TCRdb's version contains in-frame clones alone and is incomplete. Among under 600,000 clones listed, about 96% were seen once. Into CD45RA+ naive and CD45RA-negative memory subsets, the CD4+ cells were split. The chain joins TRBV28 to TRBJ1-5; D might be TRBD1 (6 bases). The specimen was naive CD4+ T cells sorted from blood. Noted subset: CD45RA+ positively selected. This TCR derives from a woman aged 25-40 years in good health. The CDR3 protein is CASSPKTGSDPQPQHF. DNA of the CDR3: TGTGCCAGCAGTCCGAAGACAGGATCCGACCCTCAGCCCCAGCATTTT.